This TCR beta chain was identified during a study of T-cell reconstitution after alpha-beta-depleted transplantation in children. Unique molecular identifiers featured in how the TCRbeta library was prepared. One entry per CDR3 protein results from TCRdb running MiXCR on the PCR reads. The table includes about 610,000 distinct CDR3 sequences, over 9.5% detected once. After removal of 2 bases from V and 4 bases from J, the junction contained 9 bases not matched to a gene. Germline V lookup: CDR1 DFQATT, CDR2 SNEGSKA (reference sequence). The CDR3 is made up of 15 amino acids. V gene TRBV20-1 combines with J gene TRBJ2-7, with 9 positions matching TRBD2. The specimen comprised PBMCs from the stem cell graft donor, sampled from the stem cell graft. The source is a human donor who donated a stem cell graft to a child with acute myeloid leukemia. In DNA form, the CDR3 reads TGCAGTGCTAGATGGGGCGGGAGGGGTGGTTACGAGCAGTACTTC. This encodes CSARWGGRGGYEQYF.